These T cell receptor beta chains were read from a single sample in a study of blood T cells in healthy people across ages. TCRdb itself ran the 5' RACE reads through MiXCR, one entry per CDR3 protein. The sample lists nearly 800,000 distinct CDR3 sequences; around three fifths were seen once. Input material: blood. The receptors originated from a man between 40 and 49 years old in good health. CDR3s leave out the opening cysteine and the closing phenylalanine or tryptophan. The order of the fields is V gene, CDR3 protein.

>TRBV20-1
SARGLAGEQY
>TRBV6-5
ASSYSPTGGGYEQY
>TRBV7-3
ASSPTTVGPYNEQF
>TRBV7-3
ASSASRSADGDTQY
>TRBV16
ASSHLQGTEAF
>TRBV20-1
SAMAGTDTQY
>TRBV3-1
ASSQEPGGNEQY
>TRBV21-1
ASINRGAFYEQY
>TRBV3-1
ASSPRGTGFHEQY
>TRBV6-6
ASQDRAVEETQY
>TRBV5-1
ASIEKAAGTLSQQTNEQF
>TRBV10-3
AISDVASNQPQH
>TRBV7-3
ASSVTGGNYEQY
>TRBV5-5
ASSLGGGPPYEQY
>TRBV20-1
SARGLGETQY
>TRBV20-1
SAHGAQETQY
>TRBV7-2
ASSGGQGYGTDTQY
>TRBV20-1
SATTSGWSTDTQY
>TRBV5-1
ASSLVRAGFTDTQY
>TRBV7-2
ASSFVGVLFGTQY
>TRBV11-2
ASSSLPLHGIGTQY
>TRBV28
ASESTGDYEQY
>TRBV4-2
ASSQEYSQETQY
>TRBV21-1
ASSKVFFGGPSSTDTQY
>TRBV7-2
ASSLPTDPETQY
>TRBV5-1
ASSSGQAQSTDTQY
>TRBV5-1
ASSPSGELSEKLF
>TRBV6-2/TRBV6-3
ASSYSRTGVSYEQY
>TRBV9
ASSASGRGVTQY
>TRBV6-5
ASGTYSTDTQY
>TRBV29-1
SVDRPNYGYT
>TRBV4-2
ASSHSSGSLYEQY
>TRBV11-3
ASRPIVNTEAF
>TRBV7-2
ASSFGRLAGTGEQF
>TRBV5-1
ASGGTQDYEQY
>TRBV5-1
ASRAGQGTSSYNEQF
>TRBV6-1
ASSRGQGTDEQY
>TRBV20-1
SAGGQFGAF
>TRBV25-1
ASQGVGNTEAF
>TRBV9
ASSVVGSLNTETF
>TRBV7-9
ASSLPGGGIYEQY
>TRBV7-2
ASSPARAQGEQY
>TRBV10-3
AISERSSGSSYNEQF
>TRBV25-1
ASSDWKGPGTHEQY
>TRBV29-1
SVADSSYEQY